The 3 T cell receptor beta chains given below trace back to one sample, sequenced in a study of T cell responses to AZD1222 COVID-19 vaccine. Libraries were prepared by immunoSEQ multiplex PCR; TCRdb keeps only in-frame clonotypes and omits some of them. The sample shows some 170,000 clones, approximately 88% of them seen only once. The material sequenced was peripheral blood, taken on day 0 of AZD1222 vaccination. The receptors shown here come from an adult in good health.

The chain carries TRBV6-4 and TRBJ2-2; a weak D match, TRBD1 (6 bases). The length of the CDR3 is 14 residues. The V gene's germline CDR1 is MRHNA and CDR2 SNTAGT. Trimming cost V 6 bases and J 6 bases, with 14 bases left between them. The CDR3 DNA follows: TGTGCCAGCAGCCGGGACACGCATGCCGGGGAGCTGTTTTTT. The encoded protein is CASSRDTHAGELFF.

The CDR3 spells CASSTLGYEQYF. CDR3 DNA sequence: TGTGCCAGCTCTACCCTAGGCTACGAGCAGTACTTC. The chain has TRBV18 and TRBJ2-7; D remains unclear. There are 12 residues in the CDR3. Trimming removed 6 bases from V and 3 bases from J, with 9 bases in between. The V gene's germline CDR1 is KGHSH and CDR2 LQKENI.

This clone occurred once. This chain connects TRBV7-8 to TRBJ1-5; no clear D. The germline V gene encodes CDR1 SGHVS and CDR2 FQNEAQ. The CDR3 length is 17 residues. The V gene lost 4 bases and the J gene lost 0 bases, with 16 bases spanning the gap. The CDR3 coding sequence is TGTGCCAGCAGCTCCCCCGGTGGGCAGAATAGCAATCAGCCCCAGCATTTT. Protein: CASSSPGGQNSNQPQHF.